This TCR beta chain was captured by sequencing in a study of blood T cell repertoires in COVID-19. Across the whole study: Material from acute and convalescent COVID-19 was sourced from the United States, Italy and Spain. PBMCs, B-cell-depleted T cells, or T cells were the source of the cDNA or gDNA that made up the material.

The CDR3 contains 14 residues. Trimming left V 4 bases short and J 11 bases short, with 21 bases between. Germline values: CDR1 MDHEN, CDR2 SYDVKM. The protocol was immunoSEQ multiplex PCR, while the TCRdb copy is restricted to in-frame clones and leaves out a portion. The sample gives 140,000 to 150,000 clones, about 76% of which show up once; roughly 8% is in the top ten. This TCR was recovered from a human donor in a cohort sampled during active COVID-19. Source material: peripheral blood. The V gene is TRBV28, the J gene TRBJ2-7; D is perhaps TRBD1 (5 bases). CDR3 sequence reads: CASSSQGKLPGEYF. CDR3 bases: TGTGCCAGCAGTTCCCAGGGAAAGTTGCCCGGTGAGTACTTC.